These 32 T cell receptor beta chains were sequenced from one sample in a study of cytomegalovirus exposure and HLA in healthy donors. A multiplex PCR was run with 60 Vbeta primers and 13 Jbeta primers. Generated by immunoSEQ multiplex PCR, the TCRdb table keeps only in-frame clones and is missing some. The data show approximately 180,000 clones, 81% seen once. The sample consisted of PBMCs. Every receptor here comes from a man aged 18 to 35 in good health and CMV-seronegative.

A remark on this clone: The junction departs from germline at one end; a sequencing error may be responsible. The CDR3 spells CSSSPVLGEGSYEQYF. For the CDR3, the DNA is TGTTCCAGCAGCCCCGTCCTAGGAGAGGGTTCCTACGAGCAGTACTTC. The chain joins TRBV7-9 to TRBJ2-7; possibly TRBD2 for D (5 bases). The CDR3 has 16 amino acids. CDR1 and CDR2 (germline): SEHNR, FQNEAQ (reference sequence).

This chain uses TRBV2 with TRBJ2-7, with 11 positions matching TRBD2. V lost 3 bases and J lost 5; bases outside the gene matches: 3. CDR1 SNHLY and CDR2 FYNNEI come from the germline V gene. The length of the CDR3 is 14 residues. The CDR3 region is CASSDFSGRDEQYF. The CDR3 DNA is TGTGCCAGCAGTGATTTTAGCGGGAGGGACGAGCAGTACTTC.

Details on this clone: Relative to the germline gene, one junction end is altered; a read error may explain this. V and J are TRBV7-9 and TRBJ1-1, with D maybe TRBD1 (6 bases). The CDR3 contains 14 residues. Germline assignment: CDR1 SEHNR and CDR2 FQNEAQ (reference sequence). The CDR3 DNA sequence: TGTTCCAGCAGCCGTGGACAGAGGAACACTGAAGCTTTCTTT. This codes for CSSSRGQRNTEAFF. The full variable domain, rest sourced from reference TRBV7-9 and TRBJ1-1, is DTGVSQNPRHKITKRGQNVTFRCDPISEHNRLYWYRQTLGQGPEFLTYFQNEAQLEKSRLLSDRFSAERPKGSFSTLEIQRTEQGDSAMYLCSSSRGQRNTEAFFGQGTRLTVV.

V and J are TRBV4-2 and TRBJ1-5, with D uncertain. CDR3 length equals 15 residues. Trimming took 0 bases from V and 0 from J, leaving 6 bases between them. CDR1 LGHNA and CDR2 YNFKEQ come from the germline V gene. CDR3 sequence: CASSQEQVSNQPQHF. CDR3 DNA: TGTGCCAGCAGCCAAGAGCAGGTTAGCAATCAGCCCCAGCATTTT.

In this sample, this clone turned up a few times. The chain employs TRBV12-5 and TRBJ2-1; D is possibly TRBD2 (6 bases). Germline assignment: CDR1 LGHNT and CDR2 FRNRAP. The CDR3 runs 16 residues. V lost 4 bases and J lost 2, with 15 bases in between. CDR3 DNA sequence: TGTGCTAGTGGTTCCACCAGCGGAGGGGCCTACAATGAGCAGTTCTTC. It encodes CASGSTSGGAYNEQFF.

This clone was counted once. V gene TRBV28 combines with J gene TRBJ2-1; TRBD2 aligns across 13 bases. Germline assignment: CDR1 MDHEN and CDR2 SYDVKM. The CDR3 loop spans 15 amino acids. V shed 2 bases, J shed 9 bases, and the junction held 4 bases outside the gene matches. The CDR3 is CASSLGLAGVVEQFF. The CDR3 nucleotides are TGTGCCAGCAGTTTAGGACTAGCGGGAGTGGTTGAGCAGTTCTTC. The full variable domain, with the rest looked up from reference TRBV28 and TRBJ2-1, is DVKVTQSSRYLVKRTGEKVFLECVQDMDHENMFWYRQDPGLGLRLIYFSYDVKMKEKGDIPEGYSVSREKKERFSLILESASTNQTSMYLCASSLGLAGVVEQFFGPGTRLTVL.

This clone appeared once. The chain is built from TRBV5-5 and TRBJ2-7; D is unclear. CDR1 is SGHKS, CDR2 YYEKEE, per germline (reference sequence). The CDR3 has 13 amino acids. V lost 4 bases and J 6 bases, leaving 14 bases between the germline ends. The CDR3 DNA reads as TGTGCCAGCAGCCCCTCGGGTCTTACCGAGCAGTACTTC. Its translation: CASSPSGLTEQYF.

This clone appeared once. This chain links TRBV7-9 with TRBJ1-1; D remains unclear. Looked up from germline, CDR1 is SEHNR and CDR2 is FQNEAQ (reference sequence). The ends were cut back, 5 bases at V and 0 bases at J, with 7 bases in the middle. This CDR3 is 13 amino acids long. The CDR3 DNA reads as TGTGCCAGCAGCCCCGACATGAACACTGAAGCTTTCTTT. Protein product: CASSPDMNTEAFF.

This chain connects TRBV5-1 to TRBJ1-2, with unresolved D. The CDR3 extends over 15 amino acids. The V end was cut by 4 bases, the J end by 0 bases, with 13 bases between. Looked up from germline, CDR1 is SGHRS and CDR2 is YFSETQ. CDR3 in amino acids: CASSPGTPANYGYTF. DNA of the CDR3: TGCGCCAGCAGCCCGGGAACACCTGCTAACTATGGCTACACCTTC.

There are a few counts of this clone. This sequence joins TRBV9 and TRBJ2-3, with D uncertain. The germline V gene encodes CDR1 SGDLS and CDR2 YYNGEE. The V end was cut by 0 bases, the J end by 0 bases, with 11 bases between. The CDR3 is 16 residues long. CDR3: CASSVAFAVSTDTQYF. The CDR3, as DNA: TGTGCCAGCAGCGTAGCCTTTGCGGTTAGCACAGATACGCAGTATTTT.

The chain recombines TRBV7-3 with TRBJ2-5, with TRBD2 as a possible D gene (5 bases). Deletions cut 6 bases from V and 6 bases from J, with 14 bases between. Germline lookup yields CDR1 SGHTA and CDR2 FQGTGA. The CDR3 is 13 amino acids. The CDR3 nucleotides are TGTGCCAGCAGTGAGGGTCCCGGCCAGACCCAGTACTTC. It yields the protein CASSEGPGQTQYF.

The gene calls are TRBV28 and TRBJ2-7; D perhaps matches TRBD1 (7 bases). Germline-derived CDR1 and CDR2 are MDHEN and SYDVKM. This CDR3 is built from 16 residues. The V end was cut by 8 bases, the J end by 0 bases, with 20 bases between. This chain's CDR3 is CASGRGTVILSYEQYF. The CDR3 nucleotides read TGTGCCAGCGGCCGGGGGACAGTCATACTCTCCTACGAGCAGTACTTC.

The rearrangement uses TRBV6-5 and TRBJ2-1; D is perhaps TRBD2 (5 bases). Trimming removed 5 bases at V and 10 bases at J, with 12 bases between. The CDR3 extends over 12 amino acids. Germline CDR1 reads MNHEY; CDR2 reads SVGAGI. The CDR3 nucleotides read TGTGCCAGCAGTACGGGGTATGGCGAGCAGTTCTTC. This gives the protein CASSTGYGEQFF.

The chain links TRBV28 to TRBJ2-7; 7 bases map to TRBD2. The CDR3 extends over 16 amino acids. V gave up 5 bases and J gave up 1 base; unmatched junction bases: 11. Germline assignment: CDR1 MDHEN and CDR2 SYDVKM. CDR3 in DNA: TGTGCCAGCAGTCGGTCACTAGCGTCTAGGTCCTACGAGCAGTACTTC. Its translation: CASSRSLASRSYEQYF.

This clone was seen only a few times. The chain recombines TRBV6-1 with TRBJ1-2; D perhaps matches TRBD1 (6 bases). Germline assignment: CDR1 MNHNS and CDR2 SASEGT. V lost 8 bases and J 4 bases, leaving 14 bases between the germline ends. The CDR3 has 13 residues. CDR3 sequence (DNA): TGTGCCAGCTCGGCACAGGGATCCTATGGCTACACCTTC. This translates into CASSAQGSYGYTF.

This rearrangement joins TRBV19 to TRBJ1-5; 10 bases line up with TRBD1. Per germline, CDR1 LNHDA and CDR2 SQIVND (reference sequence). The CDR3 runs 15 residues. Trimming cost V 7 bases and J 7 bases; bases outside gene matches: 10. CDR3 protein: CASIDRWDRGQPQHF. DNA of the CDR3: TGTGCCAGTATTGATAGGTGGGACAGGGGACAGCCCCAGCATTTT. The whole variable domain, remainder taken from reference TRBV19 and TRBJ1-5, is DGGITQSPKYLFRKEGQNVTLSCEQNLNHDAMYWYRQDPGQGLRLIYYSQIVNDFQKGDIAEGYSVSREKKESFPLTVTSAQKNPTAFYLCASIDRWDRGQPQHFGDGTRLSIL.

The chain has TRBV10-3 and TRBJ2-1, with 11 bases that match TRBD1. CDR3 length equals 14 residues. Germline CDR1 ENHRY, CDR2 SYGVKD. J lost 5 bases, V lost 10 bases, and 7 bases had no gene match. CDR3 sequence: CATTGQGADNEQFF. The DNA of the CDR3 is TGTGCCACCACCGGACAGGGGGCGGACAATGAGCAGTTCTTC.

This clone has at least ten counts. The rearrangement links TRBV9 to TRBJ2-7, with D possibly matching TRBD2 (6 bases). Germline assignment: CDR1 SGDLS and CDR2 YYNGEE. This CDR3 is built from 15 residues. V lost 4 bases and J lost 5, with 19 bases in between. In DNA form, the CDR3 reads TGTGCCAGCAGCCCGCGGGGCAACTCTTGGGACGAGCAGTACTTC. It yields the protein CASSPRGNSWDEQYF. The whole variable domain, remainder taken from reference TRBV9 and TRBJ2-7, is DSGVTQTPKHLITATGQRVTLRCSPRSGDLSVYWYQQSLDQGLQFLIQYYNGEERAKGNILERFSAQQFPDLHSELNLSSLELGDSALYFCASSPRGNSWDEQYFGPGTRLTVT.

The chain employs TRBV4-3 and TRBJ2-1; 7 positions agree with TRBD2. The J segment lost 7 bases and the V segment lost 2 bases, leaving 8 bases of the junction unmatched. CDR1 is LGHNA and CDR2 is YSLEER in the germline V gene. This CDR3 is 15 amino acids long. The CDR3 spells CASSQLGGGLNEQFF. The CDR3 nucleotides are TGCGCCAGCAGCCAATTGGGGGGGGGATTAAATGAGCAGTTCTTC.

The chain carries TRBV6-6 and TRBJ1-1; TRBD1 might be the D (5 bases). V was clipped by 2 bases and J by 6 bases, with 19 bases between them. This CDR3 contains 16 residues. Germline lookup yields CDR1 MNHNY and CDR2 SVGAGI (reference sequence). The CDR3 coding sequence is TGTGCCAGCAGTTACGGCCCTATGGGGCCTGACGCTGAAGCTTTCTTT. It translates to CASSYGPMGPDAEAFF.

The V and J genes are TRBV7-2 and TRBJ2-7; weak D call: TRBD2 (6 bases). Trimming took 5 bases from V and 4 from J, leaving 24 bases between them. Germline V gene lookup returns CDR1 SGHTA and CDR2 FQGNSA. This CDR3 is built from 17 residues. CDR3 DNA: TGTGCCAGCAGCACGCCGGGACGGATAGAAAGCGGGTACGAGCAGTACTTC. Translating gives CASSTPGRIESGYEQYF. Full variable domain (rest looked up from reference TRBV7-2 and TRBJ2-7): GAGVSQSPSNKVTEKGKDVELRCDPISGHTALYWYRQSLGQGLEFLIYFQGNSAPDKSGLPSDRFSAERTGGSVSTLTIQRTQQEDSAVYLCASSTPGRIESGYEQYFGPGTRLTVT.

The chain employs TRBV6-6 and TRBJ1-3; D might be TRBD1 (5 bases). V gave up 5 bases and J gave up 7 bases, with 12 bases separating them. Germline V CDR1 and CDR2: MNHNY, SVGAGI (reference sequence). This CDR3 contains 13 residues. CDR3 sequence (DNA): TGTGCCAGCAGTCGCGGGACGGGGAACACCATATATTTT. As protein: CASSRGTGNTIYF.

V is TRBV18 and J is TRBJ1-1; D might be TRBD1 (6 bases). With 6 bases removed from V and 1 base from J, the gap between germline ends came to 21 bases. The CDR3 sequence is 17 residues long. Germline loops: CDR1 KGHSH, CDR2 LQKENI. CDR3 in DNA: TGTGCCAGCTCGCTTACTTCCGGGGACACTCGGAACACTGAAGCTTTCTTT. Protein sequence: CASSLTSGDTRNTEAFF.

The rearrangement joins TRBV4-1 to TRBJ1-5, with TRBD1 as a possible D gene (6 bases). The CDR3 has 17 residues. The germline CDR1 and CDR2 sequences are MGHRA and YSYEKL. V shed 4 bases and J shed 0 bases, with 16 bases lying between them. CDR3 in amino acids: CASSLLPGQSSNQPQHF. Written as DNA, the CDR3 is TGCGCCAGCAGCCTACTCCCCGGACAGTCTAGCAATCAGCCCCAGCATTTT.

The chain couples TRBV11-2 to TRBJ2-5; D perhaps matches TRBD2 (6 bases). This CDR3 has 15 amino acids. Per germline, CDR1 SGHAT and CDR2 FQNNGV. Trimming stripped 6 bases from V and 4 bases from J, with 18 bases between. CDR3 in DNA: TGTGCCAGCAGTTCCGTGGGGGGTGCTTTAGAGACCCAGTACTTC. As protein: CASSSVGGALETQYF.

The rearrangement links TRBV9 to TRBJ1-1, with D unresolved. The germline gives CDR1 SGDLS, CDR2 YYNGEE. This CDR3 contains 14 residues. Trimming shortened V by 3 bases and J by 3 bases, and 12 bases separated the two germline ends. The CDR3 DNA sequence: TGTGCCAGCAGCGCCCACCTTCGGGACACTGAAGCTTTCTTT. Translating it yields CASSAHLRDTEAFF.

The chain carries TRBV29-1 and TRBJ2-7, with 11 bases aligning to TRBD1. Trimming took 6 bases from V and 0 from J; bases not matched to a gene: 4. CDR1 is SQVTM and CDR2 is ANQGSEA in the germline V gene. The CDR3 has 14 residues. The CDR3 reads CSVGQGASSYEQYF. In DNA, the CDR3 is TGCAGCGTCGGACAGGGGGCGTCCTCCTACGAGCAGTACTTC.

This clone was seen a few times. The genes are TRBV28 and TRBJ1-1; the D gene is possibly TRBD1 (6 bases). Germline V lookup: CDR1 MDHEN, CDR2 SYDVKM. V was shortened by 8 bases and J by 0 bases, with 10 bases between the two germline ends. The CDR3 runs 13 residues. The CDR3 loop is CASVGGVNTEAFF. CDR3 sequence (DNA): TGTGCCAGCGTAGGGGGGGTGAACACTGAAGCTTTCTTT. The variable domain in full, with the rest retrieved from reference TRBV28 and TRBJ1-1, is DVKVTQSSRYLVKRTGEKVFLECVQDMDHENMFWYRQDPGLGLRLIYFSYDVKMKEKGDIPEGYSVSREKKERFSLILESASTNQTSMYLCASVGGVNTEAFFGQGTRLTVV.

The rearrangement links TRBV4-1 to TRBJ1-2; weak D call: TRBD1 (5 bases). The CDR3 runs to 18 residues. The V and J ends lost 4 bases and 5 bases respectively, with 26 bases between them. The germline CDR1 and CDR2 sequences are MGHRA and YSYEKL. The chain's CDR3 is CASSLQDRDAGSGYGYTF. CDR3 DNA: TGCGCCAGCAGCCTACAAGATAGGGACGCGGGGTCGGGGTATGGCTACACCTTC.

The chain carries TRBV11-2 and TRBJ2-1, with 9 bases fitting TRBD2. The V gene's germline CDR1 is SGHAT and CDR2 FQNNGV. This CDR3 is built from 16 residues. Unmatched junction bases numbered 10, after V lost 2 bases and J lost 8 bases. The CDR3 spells CASSLYLAGPWDEQFF. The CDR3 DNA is TGTGCCAGCAGCTTATACCTAGCGGGGCCTTGGGATGAGCAGTTCTTC.

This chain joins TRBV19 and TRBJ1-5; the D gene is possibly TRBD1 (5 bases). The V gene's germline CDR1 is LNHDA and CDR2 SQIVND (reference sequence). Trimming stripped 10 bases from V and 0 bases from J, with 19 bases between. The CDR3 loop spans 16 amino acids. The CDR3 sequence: CATYNQQVYSNQPQHF. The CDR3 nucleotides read TGTGCCACTTATAACCAACAGGTTTATAGCAATCAGCCCCAGCATTTT.

For the CDR3, the DNA is TGTGCCAGCAGCTCACTTCAGGGGGCTCTAATCTATGGCTACACCTTC. Amino acids: CASSSLQGALIYGYTF. The chain combines TRBV11-2 with TRBJ1-2; 8 bases map to TRBD1. Germline CDR1 SGHAT, CDR2 FQNNGV. The CDR3 runs 16 residues. The trim removed 4 bases at V and 4 bases at J, leaving 11 bases unmatched.